This is a list of T cell receptor beta chains from one sample in a study of T cell responses to AZD1222 COVID-19 vaccine. The table came from immunoSEQ multiplex PCR; TCRdb's copy has only in-frame clones and leaves some out. The sample shows 110,000 to 150,000 clones, 80% to 95% of them seen only once. Source: peripheral blood, taken on day 0 of AZD1222 vaccination. These receptors all stem from an adult in good health. Each CDR3 is given with its conserved first and last residue. A D gene is named only where the DNA matches it firmly. Clone size is not always given. Where it is, it says once, few, many or a class for expanded clones.

v_call,d_call,clone_size,j_call,cdr3_nt,cdr3_aa
TRBV9,.,.,TRBJ1-2,TGTGCCAGCAGCGTAGGATTAGACAGACACTTCCACTATGGCTACACCTTC,CASSVGLDRHFHYGYTF
TRBV5-8,.,.,TRBJ1-4,TGTGCCAGCGTCGGTCCTTCGGCTGATGCAACTAATGAAAAACTGTTTTTT,CASVGPSADATNEKLFF
TRBV6-1,.,.,TRBJ1-3,TGTGCCAGCAGTGAAACCGGGACGGCCTCTGGAAACACCATATATTTT,CASSETGTASGNTIYF
TRBV5-6,.,.,TRBJ2-1,TGTGCCAGCAGCTTGCCCGGGAGAACCCTCTACAATGAGCAGTTCTTC,CASSLPGRTLYNEQFF
TRBV6-5,.,.,TRBJ1-2,TGTGCCAGCAGCCGCGGGCTAGGACAGAACTATGGCTACACCTTC,CASSRGLGQNYGYTF
TRBV27,.,.,TRBJ1-1,TGTGCCAGCCCGAACCTGAAGGATACAAAAGCTTTCTTT,CASPNLKDTKAFF
TRBV5-4,.,.,TRBJ2-7,TGTGCCAGCAGTCTGCGTCGGAACGCTGCCTACGAGCAGTACTTC,CASSLRRNAAYEQYF
TRBV24-1,.,.,TRBJ2-3,TGTGCCACCAGTCGGACGGGGGGCACAGATACGCAGTATTTT,CATSRTGGTDTQYF
TRBV14,.,.,TRBJ1-4,TGTGCCAGCGGTGCAGGTCCTAATGAAAAACTGTTTTTT,CASGAGPNEKLFF
TRBV18,.,.,TRBJ1-3,TGTGCCAGCTCACCCCGTACAGTCTCTGGAAACACCATATATTTT,CASSPRTVSGNTIYF
TRBV7-2,.,.,TRBJ1-5,TGTGCCAGCAGCCTGATGGGGGTCAATCAGCCCCAGCATTTT,CASSLMGVNQPQHF
TRBV27,TRBD2,.,TRBJ2-1,TGTGCCAGCAGTTTAGTAGGTGCTAGCGGGAGTCGTGAGCAGTTCTTC,CASSLVGASGSREQFF
TRBV5-5,.,many,TRBJ2-2,TGTGCCAGCAGCTTTGACGGTGGGGCGGAGCTGTTTTTT,CASSFDGGAELFF
TRBV5-5,TRBD1,.,TRBJ1-1,TGTGCCAGCAGCTCCCGGGACAGGAACACTGAAGCTTTCTTT,CASSSRDRNTEAFF
TRBV3-1/TRBV3-2,TRBD1,.,TRBJ2-3,TGTGCCAGCAGCCACGAGCCTACAGGGGCAGATACGCAGTATTTT,CASSHEPTGADTQYF
TRBV9,.,once,TRBJ2-7,TGTGCCAGCAGCGCCGGTCGCTCCTACGAGCAGTACTTC,CASSAGRSYEQYF
TRBV14,.,.,TRBJ1-5,TGTGCCAGCAGCCAAGATAGGCCTCAGAACAATCAGCCCCAGCATTTT,CASSQDRPQNNQPQHF
TRBV3-1/TRBV3-2,.,.,TRBJ2-7,TGTGCCAGCAGCCAAAACAGGGACTCCTACGAGCAGTACTTC,CASSQNRDSYEQYF
TRBV7-9,.,.,TRBJ1-3,TGTGCCAGCAGCCGCGCCGGGACATCCAACACCATATATTTT,CASSRAGTSNTIYF
TRBV27,TRBD1,.,TRBJ2-5,TGTGCCAGCAGTCCCCAGGGACAGCAAGAGACCCAGTACTTC,CASSPQGQQETQYF
TRBV18,TRBD2,.,TRBJ2-7,TGTGCCAGCTCACCAGGGCCGGGAGGGCACGAGCAGTACTTC,CASSPGPGGHEQYF
TRBV7-2,TRBD2,.,TRBJ2-7,TGTGCCAGCACCCCGCGGGCGGGAGGACACTACGAGCAGTACTTC,CASTPRAGGHYEQYF